This T cell receptor (beta chain) was found in a study of T cell responses to AZD1222 COVID-19 vaccine. Study-level findings and limits: Close to half of all spike-specific TCRs reportedly target regions of the variants that are unmutated. Spike-wide coverage was observed for vaccine-associated CD4 TCRs, with dominant responses at 160-218 and 743-854. Females made up more of the donors, who were largely white British, and clonal diversity may have come out too low. Following two doses of AZD1222, Spike-specific TCR breadth and depth rose.

Here immunoSEQ multiplex PCR was the method, and the copy in TCRdb shows in-frame clones only, minus some. This table holds about 110,000 clones, roughly 87% found once. The CDR3 is made up of 16 amino acids. Germline lookup yields CDR1 LGHNA and CDR2 YNFKEQ. Trimming removed 4 bases from V and 3 bases from J; junction bases left unmatched: 6. Points on this clone: Antigen: not known.

The V call is TRBV4-2, the J call TRBJ2-1; 10 bases fit TRBD2. The starting material was peripheral blood, obtained on day 0 of AZD1222 vaccination. The origin of this receptor is an adult in good health. The CDR3: CASSRLAGEYYNEQFF. The CDR3 DNA sequence: TGTGCCAGCAGCCGGCTAGCGGGGGAGTACTACAATGAGCAGTTCTTC.